This T cell receptor beta chain came from a study of cytomegalovirus exposure and HLA in healthy donors. As for the study in general: Earlier results showed approximately 110 million unique TCR beta sequences derived from approximately 170 million T cells. Points from the study as a whole: A later analysis appeared to link common viral pathogens to several of the most significant clusters.

The CDR3 consists of 15 residues. The ends lost 4 bases at V and 3 bases at J; junction bases unmatched: 6. Per the germline V gene, CDR1 is LNHNV and CDR2 is YYDKDF (reference sequence). Comment on this clone: Its antigen is undetermined.

A multiplex PCR was run with 60 Vbeta primers and 13 Jbeta primers. Assay used: immunoSEQ multiplex PCR; TCRdb lists only in-frame clones, some missing. The data show some 200,000 clones, with 79% seen just once and 2% to 2.5% held by the top ten. Sample: PBMCs. The sequence came from a woman between 45 and 65 years old in good health and CMV-seronegative. The chain is built from TRBV15 and TRBJ1-5; 7 bases map to TRBD1. The CDR3 coding sequence is TGTGCCACCAGCACCCTGGGACAGTCCAATCAGCCCCAGCATTTT. This encodes CATSTLGQSNQPQHF.